What follows are 18 T cell receptor beta chains derived from one specimen sequenced in a study of blood T cell repertoires in COVID-19. The method was immunoSEQ multiplex PCR; TCRdb's version includes in-frame clones alone and lacks a portion of them. Here the sample spans about 370,000 clones, roughly 91% being singletons. Sequenced input: PBMCs or T cells enriched from blood (not recorded which). Receptors originate from a woman aged 30 to 39 who had recovered from COVID-19.

The V call is TRBV15, the J call TRBJ2-7, with TRBD2 matching over 11 bases. Germline V gene sequence: CDR1 LNHNV, CDR2 YYDKDF (reference sequence). Unmatched junction bases numbered 7, after V lost 6 bases and J lost 3 bases. There are 15 residues in the CDR3. The DNA for the CDR3 is TGTGCCACCAGTGAGTCTAGCGGGGGGATCTACGAGCAGTACTTC. Protein product: CATSESSGGIYEQYF.

V gene TRBV9 combines with J gene TRBJ1-5; no clear D gene. Trimming cost V 3 bases and J 0 bases, with 4 bases left between them. Germline V gene data show CDR1 as SGDLS and CDR2 as YYNGEE. The CDR3 is 13 residues long. The CDR3 coding sequence is TGTGCCAGCAGCGGGCTTAGCAATCAGCCCCAGCATTTT. It is translated as CASSGLSNQPQHF.

This clone was recorded only once. The V and J genes are TRBV24-1 and TRBJ2-3; 10 bases align to TRBD1. CDR1 KGHDR and CDR2 SFDVKD come from the germline V gene. This CDR3 has 16 residues. The V gene end was trimmed by 4 bases and the J gene end by 5 bases; junction bases not matched to a gene: 8. The chain's CDR3 is CATSDPTGGFGDTQYF. As DNA, the CDR3 is TGTGCCACCAGTGACCCGACAGGGGGCTTTGGAGATACGCAGTATTTT.

V usage is TRBV6-2 or TRBV6-3 and J usage is TRBJ1-2, with a tentative D call TRBD1 (5 bases). V shed 4 bases and J shed 3 bases, with 15 bases lying between them. Germline loops: CDR1 MNHEY, CDR2 SVGEGT. This CDR3 contains 15 residues. The CDR3 nucleotides read TGTGCCAGCAGTTCCGCGGGGGGAACTCACTATGGCTACACCTTC. It is translated as CASSSAGGTHYGYTF.

This chain joins TRBV5-1 and TRBJ2-7; 7 positions match TRBD1. Germline CDR1 and CDR2: SGHRS and YFSETQ. The V and J ends lost 0 bases and 3 bases, in that order; junction bases with no gene match: 3. The CDR3 runs 14 residues. The CDR3 protein is CASSLETGYYEQYF. CDR3 sequence (DNA): TGCGCCAGCAGCTTGGAGACAGGGTACTACGAGCAGTACTTC.

This clone was detected once. The chain combines TRBV25-1 with TRBJ1-4; no reliable D call. CDR3 size: 11 residues. Germline V gene data show CDR1 as MGHDK and CDR2 as SYGVNS. V shed 4 bases and J shed 7 bases, with 4 bases lying between them. CDR3 sequence (DNA): TGTGCCAGCAGTGGTAGTGAAAAACTGTTTTTT. This translates into CASSGSEKLFF.

The chain carries TRBV12-5 and TRBJ1-3; 7 bases fit TRBD1. V shed 6 bases, J shed 0 bases, and the junction held 8 bases outside the gene matches. Germline V gives CDR1 LGHNT, CDR2 FRNRAP. The length of the CDR3 is 16 residues. The CDR3 protein is CASGTGTIFSGNTIYF. DNA of the CDR3: TGTGCTAGTGGGACAGGGACGATCTTCTCTGGAAACACCATATATTTT.

The genes are TRBV5-4 and TRBJ1-1; no reliable D call. Germline lookup yields CDR1 SGHNT and CDR2 YYREEE (reference sequence). The CDR3 has 15 residues. Trimming left V 0 bases short and J 1 base short, with 10 bases between. The CDR3 bases are TGTGCCAGCAGCTTGGGTGCGACAAAGAACACTGAAGCTTTCTTT. Translating it yields CASSLGATKNTEAFF.

The V call is TRBV28, the J call TRBJ1-2; D is unresolved. The CDR3 totals 14 residues. The V end was cut by 5 bases, the J end by 6 bases, with 16 bases between. Germline CDR1 and CDR2: MDHEN and SYDVKM. The CDR3, as DNA: TGTGCCAGCAGTCCACCGCCGGGTGGTAATGGCTACACCTTC. Protein product: CASSPPPGGNGYTF.

The chain couples TRBV27 to TRBJ2-5, with no clear D. Germline CDR1 and CDR2: MNHEY and SMNVEV (reference sequence). V was clipped by 2 bases and J by 6 bases, with 4 bases between them. The CDR3 spans 11 residues. The DNA for the CDR3 is TGTGCCAGCAGTTTAGGGCAGACCCAGTACTTC. Translating gives CASSLGQTQYF.

The CDR3 coding sequence is TGTGCCAGCAGGGGGGACTCCTACTACAATGAGCAGTTCTTC. Amino acid sequence: CASRGDSYYNEQFF. This chain joins TRBV2 and TRBJ2-1; D perhaps matches TRBD2 (6 bases). This CDR3 region has 14 residues. Germline assignment: CDR1 SNHLY and CDR2 FYNNEI. Trimming left V 6 bases short and J 3 bases short, with 12 bases between.

This clone was observed once. The chain couples TRBV27 to TRBJ1-5, with a tentative D call TRBD1 (6 bases). V gave up 6 bases and J gave up 4 bases, with 10 bases separating them. Germline CDR1 MNHEY, CDR2 SMNVEV (reference sequence). This CDR3 region has 13 residues. Here the CDR3 reads CASRDRINQPQHF. CDR3 sequence (DNA): TGTGCCAGCAGGGACAGAATAAATCAGCCCCAGCATTTT.

V is TRBV7-9 and J is TRBJ2-1, with D unclear. CDR1 SEHNR and CDR2 FQNEAQ come from the germline V gene (reference sequence). V lost 5 bases and J lost 4, with 12 bases in between. This CDR3 region has 14 residues. The CDR3 coding sequence is TGTGCCAGCAGCCCGGCCAGCGCGTACAATGAGCAGTTCTTC. This codes for CASSPASAYNEQFF.

This clone appeared once. V gene TRBV6-5 combines with J gene TRBJ2-6; D perhaps matches TRBD2 (6 bases). The V end lost 6 bases, the J end lost 3 bases, and 12 bases lay between the germline ends. The CDR3 consists of 15 residues. Germline V lookup: CDR1 MNHEY, CDR2 SVGAGI. The CDR3 sequence: CASRGGTRGANVLTF. The CDR3 bases are TGTGCCAGCAGGGGCGGGACCCGTGGGGCCAACGTCCTGACTTTC.

This clone appeared a single time. The gene calls are TRBV28 and TRBJ2-5; no clear D. The CDR3 runs to 16 residues. Germline V lookup: CDR1 MDHEN, CDR2 SYDVKM. V was trimmed by 6 bases and J by 5 bases, leaving 22 bases between them. CDR3: CASSPSHPSVEETQYF. The DNA for the CDR3 is TGTGCCAGCAGCCCATCTCATCCGTCGGTTGAGGAGACCCAGTACTTC.

In DNA, the CDR3 is TGTGCCAGCCCCAGGAGGGCTCTCTACGAGCAGTACTTC. Translated: CASPRRALYEQYF. The V and J genes are TRBV27 and TRBJ2-7; tentative D call: TRBD2 (6 bases). The CDR3 spans 13 residues. V was cut by 8 bases and J by 3 bases, with 14 bases left in between. Germline V gene lookup returns CDR1 MNHEY and CDR2 SMNVEV (reference sequence).

This clone has a single count. The genes are TRBV19 and TRBJ2-3; perhaps TRBD2 as D (6 bases). Trimming pared 7 bases from V and 1 base from J, leaving 9 bases between. CDR3 length: 13 amino acids. Germline values: CDR1 LNHDA, CDR2 SQIVND (reference sequence). In nucleotides, the CDR3 is TGTGCCAGTACGGGACTTCGCACAGATACGCAGTATTTT. This gives the protein CASTGLRTDTQYF.

In nucleotides, the CDR3 is TGTGCCAGCAGTGCAGGGGGTGGGTATGGCTACACCTTC. Protein: CASSAGGGYGYTF. This chain connects TRBV13 to TRBJ1-2; 7 bases agree with TRBD1. The germline V gene has CDR1 PRHDT and CDR2 FYEKMQ (reference sequence). This CDR3 contains 13 residues. V lost 6 bases, J lost 5 bases, and 6 bases stayed unmatched.